This TCR beta chain was identified during a study of human T cells and chemical hapten exposure. Study-level information: Predominantly women, the patients had alopecia areata, totalis or universalis.

Time point in this sample: patch test 3, about 24 weeks after DPC sensitization. Described treatment: therapeutic diphenylcyclopropenone sensitization with weekly scalp DPC. This clonotype has a count of ten or more. The antigen remains undetermined. Findings and limits, study-wide: Alopecia was present in the donors, so their immune response may differ from healthy people's.

As the library was built, unique molecular identifiers were attached to individual cDNA molecules. In the original workflow: With a range of 23,224 to 690,600, the median per sample was around 96,000 TCRs. Via MiXCR, TCRdb re-called the RACE reads, giving one row per CDR3 protein. TCRdb, not the authors, supplied the V and J calls. The table records 80,000 to 100,000 distinct CDR3 sequences, 10% to 13% of them present only once. The CDR3 runs to 15 residues. The V gene's germline CDR1 is MDHEN and CDR2 SYDVKM. Losses at the gene ends were 4 bases for V and 6 bases for J; bases not matched to a gene: 8.

The sequence was obtained from a woman between 50 and 59 years old with alopecia areata. Some clones in this sample may be carry-over from other donors' samples. The genes are TRBV28 and TRBJ2-7, with 11 positions matching TRBD1. This specimen was whole blood, taken in connection with sensitization to the hapten diphenylcyclopropenone (DPC). CDR3 sequence: CASSSSGTGGSEQYF. Written as DNA, the CDR3 is TGTGCCAGCAGTTCCTCCGGGACAGGGGGGAGCGAGCAGTACTTC.